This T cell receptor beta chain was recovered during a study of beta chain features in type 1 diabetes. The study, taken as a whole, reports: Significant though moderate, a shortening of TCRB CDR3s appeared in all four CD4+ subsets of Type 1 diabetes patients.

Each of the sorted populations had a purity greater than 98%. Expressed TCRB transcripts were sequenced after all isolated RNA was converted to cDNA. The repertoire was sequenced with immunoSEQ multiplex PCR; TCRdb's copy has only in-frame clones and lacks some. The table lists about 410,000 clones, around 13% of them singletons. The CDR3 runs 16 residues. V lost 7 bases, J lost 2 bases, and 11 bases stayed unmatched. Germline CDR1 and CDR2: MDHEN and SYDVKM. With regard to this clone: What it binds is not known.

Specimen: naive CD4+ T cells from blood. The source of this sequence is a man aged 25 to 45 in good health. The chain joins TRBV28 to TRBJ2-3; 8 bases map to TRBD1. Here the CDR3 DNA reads TGTGCCAGCACCCTTAGGTCGACAGGGGCCACAGATACGCAGTATTTT. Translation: CASTLRSTGATDTQYF.